This T cell receptor beta chain was captured in a study of CD8 T cells in ankylosing spondylitis. Points from the study as a whole: Ankylosing spondylitis blood appeared to carry a characteristic TCR beta motif of several highly homologous variants.

At least ten counts were recorded for this clonotype. What it binds is not known. The CDR3 totals 11 residues. V was cut by 0 bases and J by 14 bases, with 10 bases left in between. Germline CDR1 and CDR2: SGHDT and YYEEEE. One entry per CDR3 protein, called by TCRdb with MiXCR from the 5' RACE reads. The data contain 200,000 to 250,000 distinct CDR3 sequences, about 6.7% of them singletons. The chain employs TRBV5-6 and TRBJ2-3; D is uncertain. This sequence was found in a male donor with ankylosing spondylitis. Material for sequencing was blood, either unsorted or a sorted T cell fraction (not recorded which). CDR3 protein: CASSLGNGRYF. The CDR3 bases are TGTGCCAGCAGCTTGGGGAACGGTCGGTATTTT.